A single sample is the source of the 20 T cell receptor beta chains below, sequenced in a study of blood T cell repertoires in COVID-19. Sequencing used immunoSEQ multiplex PCR; TCRdb keeps in-frame clones, though not all of them. The data hold fewer than 200,000 clones, with over 60% observed a single time. Material: peripheral blood. The receptor source for this set is a man aged 55-75 years with acute or convalescent COVID-19.

This clone was counted once. The chain is built from TRBV9 and TRBJ2-5, with TRBD2 matching over 13 bases. The CDR3 totals 16 residues. V was pared by 0 bases and J by 1 base, with 0 bases of the junction left unmatched. Germline loops: CDR1 SGDLS, CDR2 YYNGEE. CDR3 loop: CASSVGTSGGQETQYF. CDR3 coding DNA: TGTGCCAGCAGCGTAGGGACTAGCGGGGGCCAAGAGACCCAGTACTTC.

V is TRBV14 and J is TRBJ2-3; D uncertain. Germline lookup yields CDR1 SGHDN and CDR2 FVKESK. Between the trimmed V and J ends, which lost 2 bases and 4 bases, there was a span of 4 bases. The CDR3 loop spans 12 amino acids. The CDR3 loop is CASSQSADTQYF. CDR3 nucleotide sequence: TGTGCCAGCAGCCAATCCGCAGATACGCAGTATTTT.

V and J are TRBV2 and TRBJ2-5; 7 positions agree with TRBD2. V was clipped by 3 bases and J by 5 bases; unmatched bases: 6. This CDR3 has 14 residues. Germline CDR1 is SNHLY and CDR2 is FYNNEI. For the CDR3, the DNA is TGTGCCAGCAGTGACGGGTTGGGGGGGGAGACCCAGTACTTC. As protein: CASSDGLGGETQYF.

The rearrangement uses TRBV9 and TRBJ1-4; 12 bases align to TRBD1. V shed 1 base and J 7 bases; nucleotides not matched to a gene: 11. Germline assignment: CDR1 SGDLS and CDR2 YYNGEE. The CDR3 is 18 residues long. This chain's CDR3 is CASSVSGTGGEFREKLFF. In DNA form, the CDR3 reads TGTGCCAGCAGCGTATCCGGGACAGGGGGCGAATTCCGTGAAAAACTGTTTTTT.

This clone has just one count. An end of the junction differs from the germline gene, which may be a read error. V and J are TRBV28 and TRBJ1-4; 7 nucleotides match TRBD1. This CDR3 is 11 amino acids long. CDR1 is MDHEN and CDR2 is SYDVKM in the germline V gene. The DNA for the CDR3 is TGTGCCAGCAGCGGTTGGGACAGTTTTTCCTTT. Its translation: CASSGWDSFSF.

V usage is TRBV10-3 and J usage is TRBJ2-1; a possible D gene is TRBD2 (7 bases). Germline V gene lookup returns CDR1 ENHRY and CDR2 SYGVKD. The CDR3 is 15 residues long. V gave up 0 bases and J gave up 2 bases, with 8 bases separating them. The CDR3 sequence is CAISESGGAYNEQFF. CDR3 nucleotide sequence: TGTGCCATCAGTGAGTCAGGGGGGGCCTACAATGAGCAGTTCTTC.

CDR3 protein: CASSLEAGDRGEQYF. The CDR3 DNA sequence: TGTGCCAGCAGCTTAGAAGCGGGGGATCGGGGCGAGCAGTACTTC. The chain links TRBV11-2 to TRBJ2-7; 8 nucleotides match TRBD2. J gave up 6 bases and V 0 bases, and 7 bases lay outside the gene matches. The germline CDR1 and CDR2 sequences are SGHAT and FQNNGV. CDR3 length: 15 amino acids.

The chain carries TRBV6-2 or TRBV6-3 and TRBJ2-5, with 8 bases aligning to TRBD1. Germline lookup yields CDR1 MNHEY and CDR2 SVGEGT. V lost 4 bases to trimming and J lost 5 bases; unmatched junction nucleotides: 6. This CDR3 comprises 14 residues. As DNA, the CDR3 is TGTGCCAGCAGTTTGCGACAGGGGTGGGAGACCCAGTACTTC. It translates to CASSLRQGWETQYF.

The V and J genes are TRBV4-1 and TRBJ2-3, with TRBD1 matching 9 bases. The V gene end was trimmed by 1 base and the J gene end by 4 bases; junction bases not matched to a gene: 9. CDR1 and CDR2 (germline): MGHRA, YSYEKL. This CDR3 is 17 amino acids long. The CDR3: CASSQGMGNRGPDTQYF. CDR3 DNA: TGCGCCAGCAGCCAAGGGATGGGGAACAGGGGGCCAGATACGCAGTATTTT.

The chain couples TRBV6-6 to TRBJ1-3, with a weak D call TRBD1 (6 bases). Trimming cost V 8 bases and J 4 bases, with 12 bases left between them. This CDR3 is built from 13 residues. Germline V gives CDR1 MNHNY, CDR2 SVGAGI (reference sequence). The CDR3: CASAGGSGNTIYF. The CDR3 DNA follows: TGTGCCAGCGCGGGGGGCTCCGGAAACACCATATATTTT.

This clone has a single count. V and J are TRBV24-1 and TRBJ1-2; D is perhaps TRBD1 (5 bases). The CDR3 extends over 14 amino acids. Between the trimmed V and J ends, which lost 4 bases and 6 bases, there was a span of 14 bases. CDR1 and CDR2 (germline): KGHDR, SFDVKD. The CDR3 DNA is TGTGCCACCAGTGAGTCGGGGGAGGGAGATGGCTACACCTTC. Its protein product is CATSESGEGDGYTF.

The gene calls are TRBV11-2 and TRBJ2-4; 7 bases fit TRBD1. The germline V gene has CDR1 SGHAT and CDR2 FQNNGV. J lost 12 bases, V lost 5 bases, and 7 bases had no gene match. The CDR3 has 12 amino acids. The CDR3 loop reads CASSPQGPGQYF. As DNA, the CDR3 is TGTGCCAGCAGCCCACAGGGGCCGGGTCAGTACTTC.

The genes are TRBV21-1 and TRBJ2-7; TRBD1, as called in the table, went unchecked against the DNA. TRBV21-1 is listed as a pseudogene. The CDR3 runs to 13 residues. The CDR3: CASSKGRGYEQYF. Here the CDR3 DNA reads TGTGCCAGCAGCAAGGGCAGGGGATACGAGCAGTACTTC.

This chain uses TRBV6-5 with TRBJ2-7; 7 positions agree with TRBD2. J gave up 11 bases and V 0 bases, and 16 bases lay outside the gene matches. Germline-derived CDR1 and CDR2 are MNHEY and SVGAGI. This CDR3 comprises 16 residues. This CDR3 is CASSYSIAPPRGEKYF. For the CDR3, the DNA is TGTGCCAGCAGTTACTCGATTGCCCCACCTCGGGGGGAAAAGTACTTC.

The rearrangement links TRBV5-1 to TRBJ1-2, with a tentative D call TRBD1 (6 bases). The germline CDR1 and CDR2 sequences are SGHRS and YFSETQ. The CDR3 contains 14 residues. V was cut by 2 bases and J by 3 bases, with 11 bases left in between. The CDR3 region has the DNA TGCGCCAGCAGCTTCCAGGGGCTAGACTATGGCTACACCTTC. Encoded protein: CASSFQGLDYGYTF.

The V gene is TRBV30, the J gene TRBJ2-2; possible D gene TRBD2, 7 bases. The CDR3 has 14 residues. Trimming removed 3 bases at V and 7 bases at J, with 15 bases between. CDR1 and CDR2 from the germline V gene are GTSNPN and SVGIG (reference sequence). The CDR3 DNA reads TGTGCCTGGAGAATCGGCGGGGGCAACGGGGAGCTGTTTTTT. Encoded protein: CAWRIGGGNGELFF.

The J gene is TRBJ2-1, the V gene TRBV11-2, with 7 bases matching TRBD1. J was trimmed by 9 bases and V by 5 bases; bases with no gene match: 7. The V gene's germline CDR1 is SGHAT and CDR2 FQNNGV. The CDR3 is 13 residues long. The CDR3 protein is CASSLSGGTEQFF. The CDR3 DNA is TGTGCCAGCAGCCTATCAGGGGGTACTGAGCAGTTCTTC.

The genes are TRBV6-5 and TRBJ2-1; 10 positions agree with TRBD1. Germline-derived CDR1 and CDR2 are MNHEY and SVGAGI. This CDR3 is built from 15 residues. Unmatched junction bases numbered 8, after V lost 7 bases and J lost 5 bases. In DNA form, the CDR3 reads TGTGCCAGCAATCCATCGGGGACAGGGGACAATGAGCAGTTCTTC. This translates into CASNPSGTGDNEQFF.

The chain uses TRBV7-3 and TRBJ2-1, with TRBD2 matching 7 bases. The CDR3 loop spans 14 amino acids. Trimming removed 1 base from V and 10 bases from J; junction bases left unmatched: 7. The germline V gene has CDR1 SGHTA and CDR2 FQGTGA. The DNA for the CDR3 is TGTGCCAGCAGCTTAAACCCTAGCGGACTAGAGCAGTTCTTC. This gives the protein CASSLNPSGLEQFF.

This rearrangement joins TRBV6-1 to TRBJ2-3; 7 bases map to TRBD1. The V gene end was trimmed by 3 bases and the J gene end by 2 bases; junction bases not matched to a gene: 5. Germline CDR1 reads MNHNS; CDR2 reads SASEGT. This CDR3 has 15 residues. The CDR3 is CASSDWDSLTDTQYF. In nucleotides, the CDR3 is TGTGCCAGCAGTGATTGGGACAGCCTCACAGATACGCAGTATTTT.